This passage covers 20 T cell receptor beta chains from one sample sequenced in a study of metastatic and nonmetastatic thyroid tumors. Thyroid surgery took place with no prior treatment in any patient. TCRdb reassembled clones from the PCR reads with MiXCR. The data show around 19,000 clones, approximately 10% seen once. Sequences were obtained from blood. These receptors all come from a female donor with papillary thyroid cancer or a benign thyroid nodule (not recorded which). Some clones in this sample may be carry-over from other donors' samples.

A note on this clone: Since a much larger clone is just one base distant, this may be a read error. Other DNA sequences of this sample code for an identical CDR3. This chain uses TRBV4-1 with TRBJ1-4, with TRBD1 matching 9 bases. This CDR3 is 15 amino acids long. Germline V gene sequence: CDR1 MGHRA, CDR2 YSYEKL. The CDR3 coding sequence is TGCGCCAGCAGCCAAGGGGACAGGGATGCTGAAAAACTATTTTTT. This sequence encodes CASSQGDRDAEKLFF.

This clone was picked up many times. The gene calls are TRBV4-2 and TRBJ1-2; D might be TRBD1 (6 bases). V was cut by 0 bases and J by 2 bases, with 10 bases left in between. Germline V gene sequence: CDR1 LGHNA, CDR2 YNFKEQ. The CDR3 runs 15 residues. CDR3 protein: CASSQDLTGNYGYTF. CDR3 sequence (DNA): TGTGCCAGCAGCCAAGATTTAACAGGGAACTATGGCTACACCTTC.

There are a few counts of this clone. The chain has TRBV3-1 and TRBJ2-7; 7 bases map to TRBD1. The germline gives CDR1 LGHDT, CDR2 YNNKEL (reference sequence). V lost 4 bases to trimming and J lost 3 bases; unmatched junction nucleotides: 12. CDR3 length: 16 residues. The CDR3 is CASSPPGTATVYEQYF. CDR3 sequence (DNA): TGTGCCAGCAGCCCACCCGGGACAGCGACGGTCTACGAGCAGTACTTC.

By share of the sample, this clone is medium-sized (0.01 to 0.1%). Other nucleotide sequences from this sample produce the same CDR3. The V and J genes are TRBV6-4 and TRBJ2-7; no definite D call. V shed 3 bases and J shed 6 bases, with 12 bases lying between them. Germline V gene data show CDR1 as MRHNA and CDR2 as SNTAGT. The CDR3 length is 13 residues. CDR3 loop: CASSEGESGEQYF. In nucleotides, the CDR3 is TGTGCCAGCAGTGAAGGAGAGTCGGGCGAGCAGTACTTC.

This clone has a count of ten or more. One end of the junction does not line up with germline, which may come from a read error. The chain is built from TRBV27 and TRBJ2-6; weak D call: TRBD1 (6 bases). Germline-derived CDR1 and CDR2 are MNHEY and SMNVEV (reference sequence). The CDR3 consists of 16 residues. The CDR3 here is CASGLTGLSGANVLTF. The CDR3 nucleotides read TGTGCCAGCGGTTTGACAGGACTCTCTGGGGCCAACGTCCTGACTTTC. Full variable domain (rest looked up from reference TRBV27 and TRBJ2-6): EAQVTQNPRYLITVTGKKLTVTCSQNMNHEYMSWYRQDPGLGLRQIYYSMNVEVTDKGDVPEGYKVSRKEKRNFPLILESPSPNQTSLYFCASGLTGLSGANVLTFGAGSRLTVL.

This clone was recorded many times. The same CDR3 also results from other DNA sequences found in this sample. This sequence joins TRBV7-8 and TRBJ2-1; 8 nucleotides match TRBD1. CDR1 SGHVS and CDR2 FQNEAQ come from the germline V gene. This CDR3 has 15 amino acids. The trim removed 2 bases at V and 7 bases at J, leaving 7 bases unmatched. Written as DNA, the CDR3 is TGTGCCAGCAGCTTATCCAGGACAGGGAATAATGAGCAGTTCTTC. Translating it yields CASSLSRTGNNEQFF.

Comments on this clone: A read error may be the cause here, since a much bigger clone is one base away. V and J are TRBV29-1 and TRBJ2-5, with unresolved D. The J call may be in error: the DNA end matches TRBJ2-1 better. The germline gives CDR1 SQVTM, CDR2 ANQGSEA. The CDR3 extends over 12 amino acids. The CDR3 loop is CSVGPGDNEQFF. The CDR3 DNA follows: TGCAGCGTTGGACCCGGAGACAATGAGCAGTTCTTC.

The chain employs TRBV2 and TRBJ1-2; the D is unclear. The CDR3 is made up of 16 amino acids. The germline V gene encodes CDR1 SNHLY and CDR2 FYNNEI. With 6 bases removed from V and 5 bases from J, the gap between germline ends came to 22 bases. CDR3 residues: CASSSSACTVTYGYTF. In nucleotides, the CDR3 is TGTGCCAGCAGCTCCAGTGCCTGTACAGTTACTTATGGCTACACCTTC.

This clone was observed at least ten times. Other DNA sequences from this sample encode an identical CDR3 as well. The CDR3 is CATSIEVGGYGYTF. The DNA for the CDR3 is TGTGCCACCAGCATTGAGGTGGGAGGATATGGCTACACCTTC. The chain combines TRBV15 with TRBJ1-2, with D uncertain. This CDR3 comprises 14 residues. Trimming cost V 4 bases and J 5 bases, with 14 bases left between them. Germline V gene sequence: CDR1 LNHNV, CDR2 YYDKDF (reference sequence).

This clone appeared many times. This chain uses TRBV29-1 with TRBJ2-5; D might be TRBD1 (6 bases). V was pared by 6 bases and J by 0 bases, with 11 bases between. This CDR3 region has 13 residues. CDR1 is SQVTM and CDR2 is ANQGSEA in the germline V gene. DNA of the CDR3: TGCAGCGTGGAAAGGACAGACCAAGAGACCCAGTACTTC. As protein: CSVERTDQETQYF.

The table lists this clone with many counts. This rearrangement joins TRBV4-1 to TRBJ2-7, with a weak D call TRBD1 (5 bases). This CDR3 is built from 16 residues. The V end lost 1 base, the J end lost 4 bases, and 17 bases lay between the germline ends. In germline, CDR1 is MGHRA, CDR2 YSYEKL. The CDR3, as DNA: TGCGCCAGCAGCCAAGGCGAGTGGGGCGGACCTTACGAGCAGTACTTC. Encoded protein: CASSQGEWGGPYEQYF.

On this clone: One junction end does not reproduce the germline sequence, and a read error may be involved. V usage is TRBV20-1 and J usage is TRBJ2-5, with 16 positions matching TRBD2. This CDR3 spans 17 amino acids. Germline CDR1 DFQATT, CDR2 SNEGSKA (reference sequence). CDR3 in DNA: TGCAGTGATAGAGGGACTAGCGGGAGGGGACCCCAAGAGACCCAGTACTTC. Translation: CSDRGTSGRGPQETQYF.

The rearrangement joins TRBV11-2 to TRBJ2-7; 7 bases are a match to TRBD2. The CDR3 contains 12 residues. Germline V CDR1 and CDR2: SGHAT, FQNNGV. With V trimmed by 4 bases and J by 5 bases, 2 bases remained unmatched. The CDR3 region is CASSSAGDEQYF. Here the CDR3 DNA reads TGTGCCAGCAGCTCTGCGGGAGACGAGCAGTACTTC.

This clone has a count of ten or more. The CDR3 DNA reads as TGTGCCAGCAGCTACGGGGCACGGAATCAGCCCCAGCATTTT. Translated, it gives CASSYGARNQPQHF. V and J are TRBV12-3 or TRBV12-4 and TRBJ1-5; D is possibly TRBD1 (5 bases). Between the trimmed V and J ends, which lost 6 bases and 4 bases, there was a span of 13 bases. The CDR3 extends over 14 amino acids.

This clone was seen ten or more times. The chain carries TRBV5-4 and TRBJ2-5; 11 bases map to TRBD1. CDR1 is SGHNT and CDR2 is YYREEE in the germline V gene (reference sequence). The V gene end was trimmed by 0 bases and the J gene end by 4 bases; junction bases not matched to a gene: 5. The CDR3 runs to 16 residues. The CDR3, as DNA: TGTGCCAGCAGCTTGGGTGGACAGGGGGCTAGAGAGACCCAGTACTTC. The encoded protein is CASSLGGQGARETQYF.

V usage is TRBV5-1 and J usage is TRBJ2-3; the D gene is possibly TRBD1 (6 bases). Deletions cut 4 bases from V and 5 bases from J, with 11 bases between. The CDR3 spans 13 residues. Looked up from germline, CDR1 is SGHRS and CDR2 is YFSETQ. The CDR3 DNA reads TGCGCCAGCAGCCAGGCAGGGGTAGATACGCAGTATTTT. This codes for CASSQAGVDTQYF.

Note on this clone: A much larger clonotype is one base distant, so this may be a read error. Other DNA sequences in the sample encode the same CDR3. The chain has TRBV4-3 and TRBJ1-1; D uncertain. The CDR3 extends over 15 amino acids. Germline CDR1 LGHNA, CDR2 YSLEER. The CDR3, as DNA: TGCGCCAGCAGCCAAGATGAGGGAAAGAACACTGAAGCCTTCTTT. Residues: CASSQDEGKNTEAFF.

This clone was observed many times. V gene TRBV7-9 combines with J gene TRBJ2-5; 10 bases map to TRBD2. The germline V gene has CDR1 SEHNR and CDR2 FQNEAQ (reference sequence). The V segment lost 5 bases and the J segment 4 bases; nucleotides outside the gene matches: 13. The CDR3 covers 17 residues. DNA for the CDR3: TGTGCCAGCAGCCCAGCGGGAGGGGGCCTGGAGGCAGAGACCCAGTACTTC. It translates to CASSPAGGGLEAETQYF.

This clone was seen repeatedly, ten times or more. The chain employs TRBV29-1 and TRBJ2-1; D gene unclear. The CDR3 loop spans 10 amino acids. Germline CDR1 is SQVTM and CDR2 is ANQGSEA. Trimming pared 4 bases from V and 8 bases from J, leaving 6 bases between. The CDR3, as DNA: TGCAGCGTTGTGCAACATGAGCAGTTCTTC. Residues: CSVVQHEQFF.

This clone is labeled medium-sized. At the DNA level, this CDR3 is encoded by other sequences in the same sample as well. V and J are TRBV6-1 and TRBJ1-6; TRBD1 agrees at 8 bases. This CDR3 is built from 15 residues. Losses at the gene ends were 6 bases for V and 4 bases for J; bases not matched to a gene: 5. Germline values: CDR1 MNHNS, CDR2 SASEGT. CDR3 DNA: TGTGCCAGCAGGCAAGACAGGGGATATAATTCACCCCTCCACTTT. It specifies CASRQDRGYNSPLHF.